The source of this T cell receptor beta chain is a study of blood T cell repertoires in COVID-19 (dated by TCRdb to the early 2020s). Regarding the complete study: Samples covering the acute and convalescent phases of COVID-19 were provided by collaborators in the United States, Italy and Spain. The samples were drawn from the first 160 participants of the ongoing ImmuneRACE study and from 1,254 subjects provided by 6 global collaborators. The repertoires were released in a freely available public database intended as a resource for research on the immune response to SARS-CoV-2. Deeply sampled blood TCRbeta repertoires from subjects exposed to, actively infected with, or recovered from COVID-19 were included in the dataset. The sample metadata nearly always contained a de-identified subject ID, COVID-19 status, age in years and sex. Where available, HLA class I and class II types were taken from metadata supplied by the sample provider and were not determined by assay-based typing. The prospective study material was composed of cDNA or gDNA derived from T cells, B-cell-depleted T cells, or PBMCs. Findings and caveats that apply to the study as a whole: Clinical and demographic metadata were provided uncurated, with the amount varying by source and participant.

This clone was observed a single time. Its antigen is currently not known. Qualities for individual bases were not recorded, and no much larger clone is one base off. The V and J ends are trimmed by 6 bases and 2 bases, leaving 16 bases between them. The CDR3 numbers 17 residues from cysteine through phenylalanine. The DNA shown is the 51-base CDR3, in frame from base 1. CDR1 and CDR2 were assigned from the germline V gene as KGHDR and SFDVKD. Collaborating institutions collected whole blood in K2EDTA tubes following their own protocols. Collaborator samples were shipped for TCRbeta analysis as frozen whole blood, isolated PBMCs, or DNA extracted from either sample type. TCRbeta CDR3 regions were amplified from genomic DNA by means of the immunoSEQ Assay, a bias-controlled multiplex PCR. The study's processing was this. The number of nucleated cells in each sample was estimated from the amplification of reference gene primers within the assay. To quantify the absolute abundance of each unique TCRbeta CDR3 rearrangement, sequence reads were collapsed and filtered. For each sample, productive Simpson clonality was calculated as the square root of Simpson's diversity index across productive rearrangements. TCRdb carries this immuneACCESS record with in-frame sequences only. Its versions omit some clonotypes, under half of them owing to an unresolved V gene in the studies checked, with the rest unexplained. V and J calls and clone size are those listed in that table; D and trimming were worked out from the DNA. This sample comprises around 130,000 clones, 80% to 90% of them detected only once. Around 30% of the sample lies in the top ten.

This chain is built from TRBV24-1 and TRBJ2-6; tentative D gene TRBD1, with 6 bases matching. The sample was peripheral blood. This sequence originates from a man aged 65-85 years with active or convalescent COVID-19. The bases are TGTGCCACCAGTACCACCCCCCAGGGGACTGGGGCCAACGTCCTGACTTTC. Its protein product is CATSTTPQGTGANVLTF.